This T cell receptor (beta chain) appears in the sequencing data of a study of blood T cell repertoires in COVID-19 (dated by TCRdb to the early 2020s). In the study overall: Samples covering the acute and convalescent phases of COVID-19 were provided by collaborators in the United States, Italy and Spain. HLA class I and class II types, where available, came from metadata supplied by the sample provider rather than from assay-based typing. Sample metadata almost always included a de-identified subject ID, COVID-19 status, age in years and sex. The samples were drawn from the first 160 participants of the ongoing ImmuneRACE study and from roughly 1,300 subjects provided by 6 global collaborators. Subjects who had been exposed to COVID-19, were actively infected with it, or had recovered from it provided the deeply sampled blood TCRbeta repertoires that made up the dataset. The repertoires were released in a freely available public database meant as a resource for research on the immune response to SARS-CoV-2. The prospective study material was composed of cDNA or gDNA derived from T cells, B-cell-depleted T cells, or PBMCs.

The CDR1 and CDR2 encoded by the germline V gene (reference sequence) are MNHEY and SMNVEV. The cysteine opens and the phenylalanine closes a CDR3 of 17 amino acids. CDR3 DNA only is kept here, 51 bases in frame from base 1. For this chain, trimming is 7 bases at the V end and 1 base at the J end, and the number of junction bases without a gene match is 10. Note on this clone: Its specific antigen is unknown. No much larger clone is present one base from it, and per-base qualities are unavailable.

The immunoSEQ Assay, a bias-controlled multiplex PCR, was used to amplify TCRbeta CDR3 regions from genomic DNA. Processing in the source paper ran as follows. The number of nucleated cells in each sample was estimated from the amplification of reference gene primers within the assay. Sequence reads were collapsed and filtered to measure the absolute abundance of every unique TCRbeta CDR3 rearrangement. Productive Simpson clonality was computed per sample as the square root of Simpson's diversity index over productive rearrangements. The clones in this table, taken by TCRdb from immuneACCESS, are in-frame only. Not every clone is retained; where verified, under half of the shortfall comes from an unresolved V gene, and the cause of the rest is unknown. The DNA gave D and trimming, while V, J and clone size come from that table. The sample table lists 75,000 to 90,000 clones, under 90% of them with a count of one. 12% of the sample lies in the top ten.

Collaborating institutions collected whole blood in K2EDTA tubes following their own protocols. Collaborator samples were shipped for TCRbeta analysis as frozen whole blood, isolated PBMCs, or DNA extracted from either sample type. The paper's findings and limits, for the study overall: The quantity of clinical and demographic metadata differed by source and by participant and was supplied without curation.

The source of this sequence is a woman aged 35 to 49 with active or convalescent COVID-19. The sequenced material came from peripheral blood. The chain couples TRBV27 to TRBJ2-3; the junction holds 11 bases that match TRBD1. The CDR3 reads CASNPDRGLPGTDTQYF. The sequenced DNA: TGTGCCAGCAATCCGGACAGGGGGCTTCCTGGCACAGATACGCAGTATTTT.